This is a list of T cell receptor beta chains from one sample in a study of control samples from healthy donors and cancer patients. Generated by immunoSEQ multiplex PCR, the TCRdb table keeps only in-frame clones and is missing some. The sample has fewer than 500,000 clones; roughly 90% are singletons. The sequenced sample consisted of PBMCs. These TCRs come from a man aged 40-49 years with head and neck cancer. The CDR3 runs from the conserved cysteine through the conserved F or W. D genes are given only for firm matches. Not all rows give a size; the values are once, few, many and, for expanded clones, a class.

TRBV7-2,TRBJ2-3,NA,TRBD1,CASSYSTGADTQYF,TGTGCCAGCAGCTACTCAACAGGGGCAGATACGCAGTATTTT
TRBV7-8,TRBJ2-1,NA,TRBD2,CASSLAPGLAGDNEQFF,TGTGCCAGCAGCTTAGCGCCGGGACTAGCTGGGGACAATGAGCAGTTCTTC
TRBV5-1,TRBJ1-1,NA,NA,CASSLIPSNTEAFF,TGCGCCAGCAGCTTGATTCCCTCAAACACTGAAGCTTTCTTT
TRBV19,TRBJ1-1,NA,NA,CASSIDLFGRAEAFF,TGTGCCAGTAGTATAGATCTATTTGGGCGGGCTGAAGCTTTCTTT
TRBV19,TRBJ1-3,NA,NA,CASSPTSGPGNTIYF,TGTGCCAGTAGTCCCACCTCAGGGCCCGGAAACACCATATATTTT
TRBV4-1,TRBJ2-3,NA,TRBD2,CASSQEELAEDTQYF,TGCGCCAGCAGCCAGGAAGAGCTAGCGGAAGATACGCAGTATTTT
TRBV5-1,TRBJ2-2,NA,NA,CASSLALNTGELFF,TGCGCCAGCAGCTTGGCCCTGAACACCGGGGAGCTGTTTTTT
TRBV15,TRBJ1-3,NA,NA,CATRARDGASSGNTIYF,TGTGCCACCAGAGCCCGTGACGGGGCTTCCTCTGGAAACACCATATATTTT
TRBV5-4,TRBJ2-2,NA,TRBD2,CASSLGAGPNTGELFF,TGTGCCAGCAGCTTGGGAGCGGGGCCAAACACCGGGGAGCTGTTTTTT
TRBV7-7,TRBJ2-7,few,TRBD1,CASSSGQNYEQYF,TGTGCTAGCAGCTCGGGACAGAACTACGAGCAGTACTTC
TRBV21-1,TRBJ2-1,NA,NA,CASSGPGTGHNEQFF,TGTGCCAGCAGCGGACCCGGGACAGGGCACAATGAGCAGTTCTTC
TRBV5-6,TRBJ1-1,NA,NA,CASSPLEGEAFF,TGTGCCAGCAGCCCCCTGGAGGGTGAAGCTTTCTTT
TRBV15,TRBJ1-5,NA,NA,CATSRDIGGQPQHF,TGTGCCACCAGCAGAGATATAGGCGGCCAGCCCCAGCATTTT
TRBV20-1,TRBJ2-3,once,NA,CSASASTDTQYF,TGCAGTGCTAGTGCTAGCACAGATACGCAGTATTTT
TRBV4-3,TRBJ1-4,NA,NA,CASSQGPGGPGDEKLFF,TGCGCCAGCAGCCAAGGTCCGGGGGGCCCGGGGGATGAAAAACTGTTTTTT
TRBV5-6,TRBJ1-4,NA,TRBD1,CASSFKTGGRNEKLFF,TGTGCCAGCAGCTTTAAGACAGGGGGGCGTAATGAAAAACTGTTTTTT
TRBV2,TRBJ2-6,NA,NA,CASSFSGAGAPGANVLTF,TGTGCCAGCAGTTTTTCGGGGGCAGGGGCCCCTGGGGCCAACGTCCTGACTTTC
TRBV20-1,TRBJ2-7,NA,NA,CSARREEQYF,TGCAGTGCCCGCCGTGAAGAGCAGTACTTC
TRBV27,TRBJ2-1,NA,TRBD1,CASSLAGGSEQFF,TGTGCCAGCAGTTTAGCAGGGGGCAGTGAGCAGTTCTTC
TRBV30,TRBJ1-1,NA,NA,CAWSVIETEAFF,TGTGCCTGGAGTGTAATAGAGACTGAAGCTTTCTTT
TRBV9,TRBJ1-5,few,NA,CASSVGGGNQPQHF,TGTGCCAGCAGCGTAGGAGGGGGCAATCAGCCCCAGCATTTT
TRBV28,TRBJ1-2,once,NA,CASSLPQGRLSYGYTF,TGTGCCAGCAGTTTACCTCAGGGTCGTTTGAGCTATGGCTACACCTTC
TRBV19,TRBJ2-7,NA,NA,CASSIQPSGPYEQYF,TGTGCCAGTAGTATTCAACCGTCGGGGCCCTACGAGCAGTACTTC
TRBV7-3,TRBJ2-7,NA,TRBD2,CASSARSGGEQYF,TGTGCCAGCAGCGCCCGCAGCGGGGGCGAGCAGTACTTC
TRBV7-9,TRBJ1-1,NA,NA,CASSSGGPETEAFF,TGTGCCAGCAGCTCCGGGGGACCCGAAACTGAAGCTTTCTTT
TRBV7-3,TRBJ2-2,NA,TRBD2,CASSLGLAGPANTGELFF,TGTGCCAGCAGCTTGGGACTAGCGGGCCCGGCGAACACCGGGGAGCTGTTTTTT
TRBV12-3/TRBV12-4,TRBJ2-2,few,NA,CASSQETGGKLFF,TGTGCCAGCAGCCAAGAGACAGGAGGGAAGCTGTTTTTT
TRBV6-5,TRBJ1-2,NA,NA,CASSPGPSLNYGYTF,TGTGCCAGCAGTCCGGGTCCCTCTTTAAACTATGGCTACACCTTC
TRBV23-1,TRBJ1-1,NA,NA,CASSPGTLNTEAFF,TGCGCCAGCAGTCCTGGGACACTGAACACTGAAGCTTTCTTT
TRBV15,TRBJ2-2,NA,TRBD1,CATSGGQGIVDTGELFF,TGTGCCACCAGCGGGGGACAGGGGATCGTCGACACCGGGGAGCTGTTTTTT
TRBV5-5,TRBJ1-3,NA,NA,CASSSARGRSGNTIYF,TGTGCCAGCAGCTCTGCCAGGGGCCGCTCTGGAAACACCATATATTTT
TRBV2,TRBJ1-2,NA,NA,CASSETLGRASGYTF,TGTGCCAGCAGTGAAACGTTGGGTCGGGCCAGTGGCTACACCTTC
TRBV5-1,TRBJ2-7,NA,NA,CASRIQGGSNEQYF,TGCGCCAGCAGAATCCAGGGGGGCTCCAACGAGCAGTACTTC
TRBV7-2,TRBJ1-2,NA,NA,CASDRWANYGYTF,TGTGCCAGCGACCGTTGGGCAAACTATGGCTACACCTTC
TRBV7-9,TRBJ2-2,NA,NA,CASSLLNTGELFF,TGTGCCAGCAGCTTACTGAACACCGGGGAGCTGTTTTTT
TRBV10-3,TRBJ2-7,NA,NA,CATPDRLKVPYEQYF,TGTGCCACGCCGGACAGATTAAAGGTCCCCTACGAGCAGTACTTC
TRBV6-5,TRBJ1-1,NA,NA,CASNFWGENTEAFF,TGTGCCAGCAACTTCTGGGGGGAGAACACTGAAGCTTTCTTT
TRBV11-2,TRBJ2-1,once,NA,CASSFTRGRGYYNEQFF,TGTGCCAGCAGCTTTACCCGGGGCAGGGGATACTACAATGAGCAGTTCTTC
TRBV7-3,TRBJ1-2,NA,TRBD1,CASSEFGQGAGYTF,TGTGCCAGCAGCGAATTTGGACAGGGAGCTGGCTACACCTTC
TRBV7-2,TRBJ1-2,NA,TRBD1,CASSLSPRGFGYTF,TGTGCCAGCAGCTTATCTCCCAGGGGGTTTGGCTACACCTTC
TRBV6-6,TRBJ2-7,once,TRBD1,CASKNSPRQGSYEQYF,TGTGCCAGCAAAAACAGTCCCCGACAGGGCAGCTACGAGCAGTACTTC
TRBV12-3/TRBV12-4,TRBJ2-4,NA,NA,CASSAPRGNIQYF,TGTGCCAGCAGTGCCCCCAGAGGAAACATTCAGTACTTC
TRBV5-8,TRBJ1-2,NA,NA,CASSLDLGYTF,TGTGCCAGCAGCTTGGATCTGGGCTACACCTTC
TRBV4-1,TRBJ1-1,few,NA,CASSQDHPGTRTEAFF,TGCGCCAGCAGCCAAGATCATCCGGGGACGAGGACTGAAGCTTTCTTT
TRBV4-2,TRBJ2-2,NA,NA,CASSQEVLNTGELFF,TGTGCCAGCAGCCAAGAGGTCCTTAACACCGGGGAGCTGTTTTTT
TRBV30,TRBJ2-7,NA,NA,CAWSRTGHYEQYF,TGTGCCTGGAGTAGGACGGGGCACTACGAGCAGTACTTC
TRBV11-2,TRBJ2-7,NA,NA,CASSLDHGYEQYF,TGTGCCAGCAGCTTAGATCACGGCTACGAGCAGTACTTC
TRBV9,TRBJ2-1,NA,NA,CASSVEGYNEQFF,TGTGCCAGCAGCGTAGAGGGGTACAATGAGCAGTTCTTC
TRBV5-1,TRBJ2-7,NA,TRBD1,CASSTTGTGIYEQYF,TGCGCCAGCAGCACCACCGGGACAGGGATCTACGAGCAGTACTTC
TRBV19,TRBJ1-5,NA,TRBD1,CASSHRGNQPQHF,TGTGCCAGTTCCCACAGGGGGAATCAGCCCCAGCATTTT
TRBV3-1/TRBV3-2,TRBJ1-2,NA,NA,CASSQGVTNYGYTF,TGTGCCAGCAGCCAAGGCGTGACTAACTATGGCTACACCTTC
TRBV11-2,TRBJ1-4,NA,NA,CASSLRRAGGEKLFF,TGTGCCAGCAGCTTGCGCAGGGCGGGTGGTGAAAAACTGTTTTTT
TRBV19,TRBJ1-1,few,NA,CASSPEGSNTEAFF,TGTGCCAGTAGCCCGGAGGGTTCGAACACTGAAGCTTTCTTT
TRBV30,TRBJ1-2,few,TRBD1,CAWSEGAYGYTF,TGTGCCTGGAGTGAGGGGGCATATGGCTACACCTTC
TRBV21-1,TRBJ2-2,NA,NA,CASSKAAENTGELFF,TGTGCCAGCAGCAAAGCGGCAGAGAACACCGGGGAGCTGTTTTTT